One and the same sample provided the 7 T cell receptor beta chains below, sequenced in a study of control samples from healthy donors and cancer patients. Libraries were prepared by immunoSEQ multiplex PCR; TCRdb keeps only in-frame clonotypes and omits some of them. The table lists about 120,000 clones, 80% to 90% of them singletons. Material for sequencing was blood. The origin of the receptors is a man aged 55-75 years in good health.

The chain joins TRBV10-2 to TRBJ1-1; 8 bases match TRBD1. The CDR3 runs to 15 residues. V lost 6 bases, J lost 0 bases, and 6 bases stayed unmatched. CDR1 WSHSY and CDR2 SAAADI come from the germline V gene. The CDR3 protein is CASRSRTGMNTEAFF. CDR3 nucleotide sequence: TGCGCCAGCAGATCGAGGACAGGGATGAACACTGAAGCTTTCTTT.

The chain uses TRBV6-6 and TRBJ1-1; weak D call: TRBD1 (6 bases). CDR1 is MNHNY and CDR2 is SVGAGI in the germline V gene (reference sequence). V was cut by 2 bases and J by 3 bases, with 16 bases left in between. The CDR3 length is 16 residues. CDR3 sequence (DNA): TGTGCCAGCAGTTACCTAGGACAGCTTCAGGACACTGAAGCTTTCTTT. It is translated as CASSYLGQLQDTEAFF.

This clone was recorded a few times. V usage is TRBV5-1 and J usage is TRBJ2-4; 8 nucleotides agree with TRBD1. Unmatched junction bases numbered 17, after V lost 0 bases and J lost 0 bases. The CDR3 totals 21 residues. Germline-derived CDR1 and CDR2 are SGHRS and YFSETQ. For the CDR3, the DNA is TGCGCCAGCAGCTTGGCAGCCCTCGAGGACAGGGCCCTCCTAGCCAAAAACATTCAGTACTTC. This codes for CASSLAALEDRALLAKNIQYF.

About this clone itself: Different DNA sequences within this sample yield the same CDR3. This chain links TRBV28 with TRBJ2-4; 12 bases align to TRBD1. The CDR3 loop spans 15 amino acids. V was pared by 7 bases and J by 4 bases, with 5 bases of the junction left unmatched. Germline CDR1 MDHEN, CDR2 SYDVKM. The chain's CDR3 is CASIPGQGAKNIQYF. The CDR3 nucleotides are TGTGCCAGCATCCCGGGACAGGGGGCAAAAAACATTCAGTACTTC.

This clone has just one count. This chain uses TRBV10-2 with TRBJ1-1, with 7 bases that match TRBD1. The CDR3 runs to 17 residues. Germline values: CDR1 WSHSY, CDR2 SAAADI. V lost 0 bases, J lost 4 bases, and 11 bases stayed unmatched. The CDR3 DNA sequence: TGCGCCAGCAGTGAGTCGCAGGGGGGACGGGTTAGCACTGAAGCTTTCTTT. Translation: CASSESQGGRVSTEAFF.

The chain recombines TRBV12-3 or TRBV12-4 with TRBJ2-2; D unresolved. V lost 6 bases to trimming and J lost 8 bases, with 10 bases between them. The CDR3 length is 12 residues. The CDR3 region has the DNA TGTGCCAGCAGCCGAAAGCCGGGGGAGCTGTTTTTT. Protein sequence: CASSRKPGELFF.

This clone was seen only a few times. The rearrangement links TRBV18 to TRBJ1-4; weak D call: TRBD1 (6 bases). Germline V CDR1 and CDR2: KGHSH, LQKENI. Trimming pared 6 bases from V and 3 bases from J, leaving 17 bases between. This CDR3 comprises 16 residues. The CDR3 bases are TGTGCCAGCTCTAAAGAGCAGGGGCTGGCTAATGAAAAACTGTTTTTT. It codes for CASSKEQGLANEKLFF.